The 20 T cell receptor beta chains listed next were all sequenced from one sample in a study of cytomegalovirus exposure and HLA in healthy donors (dated by TCRdb to the late 2010s). Libraries came from the immunoSEQ multiplex PCR assay. For the multiplex PCR, a mixture combining 60 forward primers for TCR Vbeta segments and 13 reverse primers for TCR Jbeta segments was used. TCRdb's version of the immuneACCESS table is confined to in-frame rearrangements and falls short of the full clone set. An unresolved V gene accounts for under half of the shortfall where checked; the remainder is of unknown origin. A total of under 200,000 clones appear in this sample, approximately 82% of them only once. In total, the top ten clones hold roughly 6.5% of the sample. What was sequenced was PBMCs. Receptors were obtained from a man aged 50 to 60 in good health and CMV-seropositive.

This chain uses TRBV18 with TRBJ2-5, with unresolved D. The CDR3 spans 13 residues. Germline CDR1 and CDR2: KGHSH and LQKENI. V was clipped by 6 bases and J by 2 bases, with 10 bases between them. CDR3 protein: CASSALKQETQYF. CDR3 in DNA: TGTGCCAGCTCTGCACTGAAACAAGAGACCCAGTACTTC.

The chain employs TRBV2 and TRBJ2-1; TRBD2 is a possible D gene (6 bases). V lost 6 bases, J lost 3 bases, and 12 bases lay in between. CDR1 and CDR2 from the germline V gene are SNHLY and FYNNEI. The CDR3 consists of 14 residues. CDR3 sequence: CASRGGDSYNEQFF. The CDR3 DNA sequence: TGTGCCAGCAGGGGCGGGGATAGCTACAATGAGCAGTTCTTC.

The chain is built from TRBV30 and TRBJ2-7; TRBD2 agrees at 8 bases. The CDR3 spans 14 residues. The germline CDR1 and CDR2 sequences are GTSNPN and SVGIG (reference sequence). Trimming at V came to 0 bases and at J to 4 bases, leaving 5 bases not matched to a gene. The CDR3 region has the DNA TGTGCCTGGAGTGTAGGGGCGGGGGGTTACGAGCAGTACGTC. It specifies CAWSVGAGGYEQYV.

V is TRBV7-9 and J is TRBJ2-5; 12 bases line up with TRBD2. V lost 5 bases and J lost 10; bases outside the gene matches: 5. CDR1 and CDR2 from the germline V gene are SEHNR and FQNEAQ (reference sequence). The CDR3 extends over 13 amino acids. The CDR3 protein is CASSPRTSGNQYF. Written as DNA, the CDR3 is TGTGCCAGCAGCCCTAGGACTAGCGGGAACCAGTACTTC.

V gene TRBV7-2 combines with J gene TRBJ2-1; 12 bases are a match to TRBD2. The CDR3 sequence is 16 residues long. After removal of 2 bases from V and 7 bases from J, the junction contained 6 bases not matched to a gene. Germline CDR1 is SGHTA and CDR2 is FQGNSA. CDR3 nucleotides: TGTGCCAGCAGCTTAAGTACTAGCGGGAGGTTGAATGAGCAGTTCTTC. Translated: CASSLSTSGRLNEQFF.

The chain employs TRBV10-1 and TRBJ2-3; no clear D. The CDR3 has 15 residues. The germline V and J ends were trimmed by 0 bases and 4 bases, with 11 bases remaining between them. Germline-derived CDR1 and CDR2 are WNHNN and SYGVQD (reference sequence). CDR3: CASSESIPTADTQYF. The CDR3 nucleotides are TGCGCCAGCAGTGAGTCGATCCCCACAGCAGATACGCAGTATTTT.

The table lists this clone with a count of one. V and J are TRBV6-1 and TRBJ2-3; possible D gene TRBD1, 6 bases. From germline, CDR1 is MNHNS and CDR2 SASEGT. This CDR3 spans 15 amino acids. V gave up 6 bases and J gave up 1 base, with 14 bases separating them. The CDR3 sequence: CASRPTGRRTDTQYF. CDR3 in DNA: TGTGCCAGCAGGCCAACAGGGAGACGCACAGATACGCAGTATTTT.

In its sample, this clone was seen once. The CDR3 loop is CASSDGSYNEQFF. CDR3 DNA: TGTGCCAGCAGTGATGGCAGCTACAATGAGCAGTTCTTC. This chain links TRBV25-1 with TRBJ2-1, with D unresolved. The CDR3 spans 13 residues. Trimming took 3 bases from V and 3 from J, leaving 6 bases between them. Germline CDR1 MGHDK, CDR2 SYGVNS. The full variable domain, its missing parts supplied by reference TRBV25-1 and TRBJ2-1, is EADIYQTPRYLVIGTGKKITLECSQTMGHDKMYWYQQDPGMELHLIHYSYGVNSTEKGDLSSESTVSRIRTEHFPLTLESARPSHTSQYLCASSDGSYNEQFFGPGTRLTVL.

The chain uses TRBV2 and TRBJ2-2, with TRBD1 as a possible D gene (6 bases). The CDR3 consists of 14 residues. The V and J ends lost 9 bases and 0 bases respectively, with 11 bases between them. Germline CDR1 and CDR2: SNHLY and FYNNEI. The CDR3 DNA sequence: TGTGCCAGGACAGGCCTTACGAACACCGGGGAGCTGTTTTTT. Translated: CARTGLTNTGELFF.

The gene calls are TRBV19 and TRBJ1-3; D uncertain. Trimming removed 3 bases at V and 1 base at J, with 7 bases between. The CDR3 totals 14 residues. The V gene's germline CDR1 is LNHDA and CDR2 SQIVND (reference sequence). As DNA, the CDR3 is TGTGCCAGTAGTATCCCGCGTTCTGGAAACACCATATATTTT. It specifies CASSIPRSGNTIYF.

This chain joins TRBV7-6 and TRBJ2-3; 7 bases map to TRBD2. The CDR3 contains 16 residues. CDR1 and CDR2 from the germline V gene are SGHVS and FNYEAQ. Trimming cost V 3 bases and J 0 bases; bases outside gene matches: 6. DNA for the CDR3: TGTGCCAGCAGCTTGAGGGCTAGCGGTAGCACAGATACGCAGTATTTT. The encoded protein is CASSLRASGSTDTQYF.

J is TRBJ2-3 and V is TRBV5-4; D uncertain. This CDR3 contains 15 residues. The germline V and J ends were trimmed by 6 bases and 1 base, with 15 bases remaining between them. CDR1 and CDR2 (germline): SGHNT, YYREEE (reference sequence). CDR3 residues: CASTILGWGTDTQYF. The CDR3 coding sequence is TGTGCCAGCACCATTCTAGGTTGGGGCACAGATACGCAGTATTTT.

The chain combines TRBV4-2 with TRBJ1-5, with TRBD1 as a possible D gene (5 bases). This CDR3 region has 14 residues. CDR1 is LGHNA, CDR2 YNFKEQ, per germline. Between the trimmed V and J ends, which lost 0 bases and 7 bases, there was a span of 10 bases. The DNA for the CDR3 is TGTGCCAGCAGCCAAGATCCGGGGGTCCAGCCCCAGCATTTT. It codes for CASSQDPGVQPQHF.

The gene calls are TRBV5-6 and TRBJ2-1; weak D call: TRBD1 (5 bases). V shed 0 bases and J shed 0 bases, with 10 bases lying between them. There are 16 residues in the CDR3. CDR1 is SGHDT, CDR2 YYEEEE, per germline. The CDR3 loop is CASSLGTRGSYNEQFF. The DNA of the CDR3 is TGTGCCAGCAGCTTGGGGACACGAGGCTCCTACAATGAGCAGTTCTTC.

This clone was found once. The chain recombines TRBV7-8 with TRBJ1-1; no definite D call. Between the trimmed V and J ends, which lost 1 base and 4 bases, there was a span of 13 bases. This CDR3 contains 15 residues. The germline V gene has CDR1 SGHVS and CDR2 FQNEAQ. The CDR3 sequence: CASSLVPREGTEAFF. DNA for the CDR3: TGTGCCAGCAGCTTAGTTCCGCGGGAGGGCACTGAAGCTTTCTTT.

The chain couples TRBV19 to TRBJ1-3, with 9 bases identical to TRBD1. The CDR3 length is 16 residues. The junction had 10 bases not matched to a gene; V was cut back by 5 bases and J by 5 bases. Germline-derived CDR1 and CDR2 are LNHDA and SQIVND (reference sequence). CDR3 bases: TGTGCCAGTAGTTCCGCCGGGACAGGGCACCGAAACACCATATATTTT. It specifies CASSSAGTGHRNTIYF.

The chain has TRBV15 and TRBJ2-7; D is possibly TRBD1 (6 bases). This CDR3 is 14 amino acids long. The ends were cut back, 0 bases at V and 1 base at J, with 7 bases in the middle. Per the germline V gene, CDR1 is LNHNV and CDR2 is YYDKDF (reference sequence). The CDR3 coding sequence is TGTGCCACCAGCAGAGACAGGGGTTCCTACGAGCAGTACGTC. Encoded protein: CATSRDRGSYEQYV.

This chain joins TRBV7-3 and TRBJ1-1; TRBD1 agrees at 7 bases. This CDR3 spans 15 amino acids. CDR1 SGHTA and CDR2 FQGTGA come from the germline V gene. The ends lost 4 bases at V and 1 base at J; junction bases unmatched: 6. The CDR3 DNA sequence: TGTGCCAGCAGCTCGACAGGGACGGGGAACACTGAAGCTTTCTTT. It encodes CASSSTGTGNTEAFF.

The rearrangement uses TRBV15 and TRBJ1-5; no clear D. Between the trimmed V and J ends, which lost 7 bases and 6 bases, there was a span of 10 bases. The V gene's germline CDR1 is LNHNV and CDR2 YYDKDF (reference sequence). The CDR3 is made up of 12 amino acids. CDR3 DNA: TGTGCCACCACCACCAGCGGTCAGCCCCAGCATTTT. This translates into CATTTSGQPQHF.

This clone was recorded only once. This chain uses TRBV6-5 with TRBJ1-1; D unclear. Germline loops: CDR1 MNHEY, CDR2 SVGAGI. The CDR3 has 15 residues. Trimming removed 5 bases from V and 4 bases from J, with 17 bases in between. CDR3 DNA sequence: TGTGCCAGCAGTACCGAGGCGCGGTCGGGCACTGAAGCTTTCTTT. Its translation is CASSTEARSGTEAFF.